This note documents a single T cell receptor (beta chain) sequence. This record comes from a study of OX40 agonist ivuxolimab in advanced cancers. For the study at large: Ivuxolimab was administered intravenously to patients at 0.01 to 10 mg/kg every 2 weeks. Hepatocellular carcinoma, melanoma, renal cell or head and neck cancer occurred in dose-escalation patients.

Here immunoSEQ multiplex PCR was the method, and the copy in TCRdb shows in-frame clones only, minus some. The table records 70,000 to 80,000 clones, around 90% of them present only once. Germline CDR1 and CDR2: SGHRS and YFSETQ. The CDR3 loop spans 17 amino acids. V lost 7 bases to trimming and J lost 1 base, with 23 bases between them. The sample in question was CD4+ or CD8+ T cells sorted from blood, obtained in a trial of the OX40 agonist ivuxolimab. The chain has TRBV5-1 and TRBJ1-1; tentative D call: TRBD1 (5 bases). This sequence originates from an adult with an advanced solid tumor such as melanoma, head and neck, liver or kidney cancer. The CDR3 spells CASRPPATGHGNTEAFF. The CDR3 DNA follows: TGCGCCAGCCGACCCCCAGCCACGGGGCACGGGAACACTGAAGCTTTCTTT.